This TCR beta chain came from a study of shared clonotypes between healthy human individuals. This clone showed up just once. Method: immunoSEQ multiplex PCR; TCRdb's copy keeps in-frame clones and lacks some. This sample has some 510,000 clones, with roughly 78% found just once. Germline V gene lookup returns CDR1 SQVTM and CDR2 ANQGSEA. V dropped 5 bases and J dropped 13 bases, with 17 bases sitting between them. This CDR3 comprises 11 residues. Material for sequencing was PBMCs. The TCR sequence derives from a woman between 40 and 50 years old in good health. Some clones in this sample may be carry-over from other donors' samples. The chain employs TRBV29-1 and TRBJ1-2; TRBD1 might be the D (6 bases). The CDR3 loop reads CSVPHREAFTF. The CDR3 DNA sequence: TGCAGCGTTCCCCACAGGGAGGCTTTCACCTTC. Full variable domain (missing parts from reference TRBV29-1 and TRBJ1-2): SAVISQKPSRDICQRGTSLTIQCQVDSQVTMMFWYRQQPGQSLTLIATANQGSEATYESGFVIDKFPISRPNLTFSTLTVSNMSPEDSSIYLCSVPHREAFTFGSGTRLTVV.